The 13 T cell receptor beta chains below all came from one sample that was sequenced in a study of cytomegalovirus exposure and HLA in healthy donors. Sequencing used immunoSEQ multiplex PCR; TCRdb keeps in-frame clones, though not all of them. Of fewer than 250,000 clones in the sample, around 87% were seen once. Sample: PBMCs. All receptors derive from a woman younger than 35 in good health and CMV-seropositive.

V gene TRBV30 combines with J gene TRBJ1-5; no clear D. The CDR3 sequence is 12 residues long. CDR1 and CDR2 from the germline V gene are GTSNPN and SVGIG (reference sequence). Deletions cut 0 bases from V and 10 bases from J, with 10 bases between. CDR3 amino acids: CAWSVTRKPQHF. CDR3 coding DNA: TGTGCCTGGAGTGTAACGAGAAAACCCCAGCATTTT.

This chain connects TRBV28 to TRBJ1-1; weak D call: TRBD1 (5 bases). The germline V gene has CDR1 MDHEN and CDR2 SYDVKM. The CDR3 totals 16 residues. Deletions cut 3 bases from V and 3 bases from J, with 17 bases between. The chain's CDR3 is CASSLDYGGLDTEAFF. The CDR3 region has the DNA TGTGCCAGCAGTTTGGATTACGGGGGTTTGGACACTGAAGCTTTCTTT.

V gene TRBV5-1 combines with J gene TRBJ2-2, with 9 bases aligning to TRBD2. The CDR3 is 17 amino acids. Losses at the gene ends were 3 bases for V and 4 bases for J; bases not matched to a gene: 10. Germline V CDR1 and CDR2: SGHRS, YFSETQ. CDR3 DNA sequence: TGCGCCAGCAGCTCTGGACCGGGACTAGCCCCCACCGGGGAGCTGTTTTTT. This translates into CASSSGPGLAPTGELFF.

The CDR3 DNA sequence: TGCGCCAGCAGCCGGACTAGCGGGAGTTATTTCCAAGAGACCCAGTACTTC. Its protein is CASSRTSGSYFQETQYF. This rearrangement joins TRBV5-1 to TRBJ2-5, with 13 nucleotides matching TRBD2. The germline V gene encodes CDR1 SGHRS and CDR2 YFSETQ. Germline trimming cut 4 bases from V and 1 base from J; bases unmatched to any gene: 7. This CDR3 is built from 17 residues.

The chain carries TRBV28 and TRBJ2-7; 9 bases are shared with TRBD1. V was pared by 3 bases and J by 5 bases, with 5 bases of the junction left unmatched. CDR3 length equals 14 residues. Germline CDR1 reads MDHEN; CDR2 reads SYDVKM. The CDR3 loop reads CASSLGQGRDEQYF. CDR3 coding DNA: TGTGCCAGCAGTTTGGGACAGGGAAGGGACGAGCAGTACTTC.

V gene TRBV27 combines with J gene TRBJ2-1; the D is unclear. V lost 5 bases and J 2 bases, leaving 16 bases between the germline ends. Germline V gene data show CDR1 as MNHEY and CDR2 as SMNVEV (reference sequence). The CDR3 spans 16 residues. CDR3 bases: TGTGCCAGCAGTCCCTCGCTACCTACTGCCTACAATGAGCAGTTCTTC. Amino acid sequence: CASSPSLPTAYNEQFF.

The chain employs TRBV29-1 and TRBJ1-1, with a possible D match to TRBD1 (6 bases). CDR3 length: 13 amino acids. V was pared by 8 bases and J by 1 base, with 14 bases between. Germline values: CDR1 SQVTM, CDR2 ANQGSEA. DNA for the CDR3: TGCAGCACGACGGGGGGCTCGAACACTGAAGCTTTCTTT. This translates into CSTTGGSNTEAFF.

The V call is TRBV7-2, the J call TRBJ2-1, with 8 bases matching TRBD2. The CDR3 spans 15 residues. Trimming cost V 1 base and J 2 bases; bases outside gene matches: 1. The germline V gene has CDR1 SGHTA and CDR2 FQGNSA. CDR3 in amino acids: CASSLVAGTYNEQFF. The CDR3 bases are TGTGCCAGCAGCTTAGTAGCGGGGACCTACAATGAGCAGTTCTTC.

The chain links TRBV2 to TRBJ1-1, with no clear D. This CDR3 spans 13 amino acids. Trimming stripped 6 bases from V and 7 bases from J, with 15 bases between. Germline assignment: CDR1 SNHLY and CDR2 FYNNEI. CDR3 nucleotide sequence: TGTGCCAGCAGGGAATTCAGTCAGATTGAAGCTTTCTTT. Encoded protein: CASREFSQIEAFF.

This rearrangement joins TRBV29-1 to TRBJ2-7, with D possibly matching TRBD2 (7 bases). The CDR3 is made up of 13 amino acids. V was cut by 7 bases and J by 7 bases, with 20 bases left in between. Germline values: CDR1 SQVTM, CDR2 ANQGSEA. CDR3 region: CSAWEGGTEEQYF. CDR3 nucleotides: TGCAGCGCTTGGGAGGGGGGCACGGAAGAGCAGTACTTC.

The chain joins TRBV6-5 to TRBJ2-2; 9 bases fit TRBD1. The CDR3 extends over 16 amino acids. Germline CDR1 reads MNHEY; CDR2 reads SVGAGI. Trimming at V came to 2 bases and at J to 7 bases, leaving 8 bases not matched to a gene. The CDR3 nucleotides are TGTGCCAGCAGTTACACGGGACAGGGTGGTAACGGGGAGCTGTTTTTT. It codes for CASSYTGQGGNGELFF.

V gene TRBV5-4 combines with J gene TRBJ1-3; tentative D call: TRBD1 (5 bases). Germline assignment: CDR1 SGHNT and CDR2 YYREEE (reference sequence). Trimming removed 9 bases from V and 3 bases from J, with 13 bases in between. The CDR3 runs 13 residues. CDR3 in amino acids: CATRSQGGNTIYF. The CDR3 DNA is TGTGCCACCCGGTCCCAGGGTGGAAACACCATATATTTT.

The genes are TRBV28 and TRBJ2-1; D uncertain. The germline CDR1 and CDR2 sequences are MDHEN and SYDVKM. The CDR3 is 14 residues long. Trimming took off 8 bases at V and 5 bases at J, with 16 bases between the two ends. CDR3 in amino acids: CASPPRSRDNEQFF. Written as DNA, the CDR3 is TGTGCCAGCCCTCCTCGTAGTAGAGACAATGAGCAGTTCTTC.